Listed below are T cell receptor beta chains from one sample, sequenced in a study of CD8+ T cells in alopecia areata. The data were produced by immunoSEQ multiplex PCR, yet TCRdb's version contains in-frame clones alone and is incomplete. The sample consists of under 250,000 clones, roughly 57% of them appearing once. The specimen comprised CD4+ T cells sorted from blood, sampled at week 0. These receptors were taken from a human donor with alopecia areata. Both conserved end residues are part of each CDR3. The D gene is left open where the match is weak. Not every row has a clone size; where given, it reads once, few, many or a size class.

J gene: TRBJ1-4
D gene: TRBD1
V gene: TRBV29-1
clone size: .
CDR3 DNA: TGCAGCGGATCACAGGGGTTCCCGGGTGGACTGTTTTTT
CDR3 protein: CSGSQGFPGGLFF

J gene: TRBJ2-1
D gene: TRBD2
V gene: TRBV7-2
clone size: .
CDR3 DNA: TGTGCCAGCAGCCGCCGACTAGCGGGAGGAAACAATGAGCAGTTCTTC
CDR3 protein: CASSRRLAGGNNEQFF

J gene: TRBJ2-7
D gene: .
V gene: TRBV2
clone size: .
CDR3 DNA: TGTGCCAGCAGAGCACCCCGACGCCTCTACGAGCAGTACTTC
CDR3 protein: CASRAPRRLYEQYF

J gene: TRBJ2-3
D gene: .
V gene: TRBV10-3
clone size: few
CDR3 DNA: TGTGCCATCAGTGAGTCTGCGGCAGATACGCAGTATTTT
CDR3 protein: CAISESAADTQYF

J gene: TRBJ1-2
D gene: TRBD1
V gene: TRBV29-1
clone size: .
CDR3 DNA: TGCAGCGTTGAAGCACAGGGGGCTTATGGCTACACCTTC
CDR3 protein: CSVEAQGAYGYTF

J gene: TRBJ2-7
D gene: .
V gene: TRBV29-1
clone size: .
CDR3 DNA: TGCAGCGTTGATTCCGAGGGAGGTTACGAGCAGTACTTC
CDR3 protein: CSVDSEGGYEQYF

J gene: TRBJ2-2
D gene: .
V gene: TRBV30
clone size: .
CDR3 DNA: TGTGCCTGGAGGAACGTGGAGAACACCGGGGAGCTGTTTTTT
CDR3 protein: CAWRNVENTGELFF

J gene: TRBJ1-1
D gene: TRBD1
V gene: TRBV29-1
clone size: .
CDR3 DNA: TGCAGCGTTGAAGACAGGGGGCGGGGGACTGAAGCTTTCTTT
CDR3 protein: CSVEDRGRGTEAFF

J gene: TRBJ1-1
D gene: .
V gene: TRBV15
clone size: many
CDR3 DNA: TGTGCCACCAGCAGATGGGGCGGATCTGACGCTTTCTTT
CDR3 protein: CATSRWGGSDAFF

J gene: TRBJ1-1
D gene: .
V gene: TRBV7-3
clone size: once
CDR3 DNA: TGTGCCAGCAGCTCAGCAGTTGGAGAAGCTTTCTTT
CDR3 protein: CASSSAVGEAFF

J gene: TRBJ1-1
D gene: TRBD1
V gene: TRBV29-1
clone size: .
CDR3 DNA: TGCAGCGTTGAATTGCACAGGGGGCGTTTGGACACTGAAGCTTTCTTT
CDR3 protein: CSVELHRGRLDTEAFF

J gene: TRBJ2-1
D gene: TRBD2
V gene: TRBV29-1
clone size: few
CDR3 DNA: TGCAGCGTTGAAGGGGGCGGGGGGCCTCCTATCAATGAGCAGTTCTTC
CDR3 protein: CSVEGGGGPPINEQFF

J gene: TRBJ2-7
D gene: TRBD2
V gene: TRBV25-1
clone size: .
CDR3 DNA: TGTGCCAGCAGTGACCCTAGCGGGATTACCTACGAGCAGTACTTC
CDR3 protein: CASSDPSGITYEQYF

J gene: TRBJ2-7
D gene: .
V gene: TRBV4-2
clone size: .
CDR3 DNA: TGTGCCAGCAGCCACGCCCTCTCCTACGAGCAGTACTTC
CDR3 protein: CASSHALSYEQYF

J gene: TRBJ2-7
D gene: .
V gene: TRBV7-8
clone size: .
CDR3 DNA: TGTGCCAGCAGCGCTCAGCGGAGTAGCGAGCAGTACTTC
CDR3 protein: CASSAQRSSEQYF

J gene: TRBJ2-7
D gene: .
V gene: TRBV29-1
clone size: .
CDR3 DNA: TGCAGCTTTCGATCGACGGGAGACCCCTCCTACGAGCAGTACTTC
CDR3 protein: CSFRSTGDPSYEQYF

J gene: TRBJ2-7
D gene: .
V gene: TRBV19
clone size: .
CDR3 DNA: TGTGCCAGTAGAAGAGGGTCGACAGGACAGACCTACGAGCAGTACTTC
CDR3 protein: CASRRGSTGQTYEQYF

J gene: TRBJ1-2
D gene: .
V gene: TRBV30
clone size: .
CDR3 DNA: TGTGCCTGGAGCGGTGGGGATCTTAGTGGCTACACCTTC
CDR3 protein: CAWSGGDLSGYTF

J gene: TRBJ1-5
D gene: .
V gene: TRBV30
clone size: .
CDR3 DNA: TGTGCCTGGAGTGGGATAAATCAGCCCCAGCATTTT
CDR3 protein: CAWSGINQPQHF

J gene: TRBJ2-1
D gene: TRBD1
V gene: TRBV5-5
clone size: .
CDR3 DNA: TGTGCCAGCAGCCCACACGACAGGGCCTACAATGAGCAGTTCTTC
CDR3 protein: CASSPHDRAYNEQFF

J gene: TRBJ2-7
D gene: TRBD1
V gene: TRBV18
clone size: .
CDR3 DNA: TGTGCCAGCTCCCGACAGGGGGCTTACGAGCAGTACTTC
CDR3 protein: CASSRQGAYEQYF

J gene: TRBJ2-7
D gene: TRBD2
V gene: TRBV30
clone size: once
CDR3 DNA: TGTGCCTGGAGTTGGACTAGCGGGGGAGGTGAGCAGTACTTC
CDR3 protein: CAWSWTSGGGEQYF

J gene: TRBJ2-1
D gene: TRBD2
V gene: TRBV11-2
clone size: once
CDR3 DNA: TGTGCCAGCAGCTTAGCGGGAGGATTAGGATATGAGCAGTTCTTC
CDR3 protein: CASSLAGGLGYEQFF

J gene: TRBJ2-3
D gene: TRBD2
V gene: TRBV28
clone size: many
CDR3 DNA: TGTGCCAGCAGTTTTGGGCTAGCGGCAGATACGCAGTATTTT
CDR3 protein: CASSFGLAADTQYF

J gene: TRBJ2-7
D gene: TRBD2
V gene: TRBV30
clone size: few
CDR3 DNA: TGTGCCTGTGCTGTAGCGGGAGCCTACGAGCAGTACTTC
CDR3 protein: CACAVAGAYEQYF

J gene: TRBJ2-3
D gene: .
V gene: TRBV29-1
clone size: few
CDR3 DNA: TGCAGCGTTGTTCGCGGCGGGGGCACAGATACGCAGTATTTT
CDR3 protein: CSVVRGGGTDTQYF

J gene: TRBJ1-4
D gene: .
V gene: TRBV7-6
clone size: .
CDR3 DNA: TGTGCCAGCAGCTCCCAAATTCCGGGGTTAGATAATGAAAAACTGTTTTTT
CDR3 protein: CASSSQIPGLDNEKLFF

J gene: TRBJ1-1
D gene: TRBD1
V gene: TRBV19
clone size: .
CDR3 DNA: TGTGCCAGTAGTATCGGTGTTCGGGACAGGAACACTGAAGCTTTCTTT
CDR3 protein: CASSIGVRDRNTEAFF

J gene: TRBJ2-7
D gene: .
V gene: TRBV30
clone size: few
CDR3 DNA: TGTGCCTGCCTAGGAGCGGGCATGATCTACGAGCAGTACTTC
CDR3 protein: CACLGAGMIYEQYF

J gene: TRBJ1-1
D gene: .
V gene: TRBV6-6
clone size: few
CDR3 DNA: TGTGCCAGCAGTTCTGCAGAAAGTCTGAACACTGAAGCTTTCTTT
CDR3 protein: CASSSAESLNTEAFF

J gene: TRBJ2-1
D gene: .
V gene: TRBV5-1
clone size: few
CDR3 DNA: TGCGCCAGCAGCTTAGGAGGGTACAATGAGCAGTTCTTC
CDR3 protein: CASSLGGYNEQFF

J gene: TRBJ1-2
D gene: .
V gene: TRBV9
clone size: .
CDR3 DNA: TGTGCCAGCAGCGTAGCCGGGGGGAACTATGGCTACACCTTC
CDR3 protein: CASSVAGGNYGYTF

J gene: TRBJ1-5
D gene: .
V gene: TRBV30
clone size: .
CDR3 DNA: TGTGCCTGGAGTTTCGGAGGGGGAAAGAATCAGCCCCAGCATTTT
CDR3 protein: CAWSFGGGKNQPQHF

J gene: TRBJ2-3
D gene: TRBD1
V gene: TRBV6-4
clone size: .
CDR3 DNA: TGTGCCAGCAGCCGGGACAGGGGGATAGATACGCAGTATTTT
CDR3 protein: CASSRDRGIDTQYF

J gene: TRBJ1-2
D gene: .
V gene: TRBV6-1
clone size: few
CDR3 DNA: TGTGCCAGCAGACGCACAGAAAACTATGGCTACACCTTC
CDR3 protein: CASRRTENYGYTF

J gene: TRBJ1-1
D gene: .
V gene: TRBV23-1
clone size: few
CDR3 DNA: TGCGCCAGCAGTCCGGGGGGGAGCACTGAAGCTTTCTTT
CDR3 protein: CASSPGGSTEAFF

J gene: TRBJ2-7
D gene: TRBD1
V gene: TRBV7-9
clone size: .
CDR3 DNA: TGTGCCAGCAGACCCCAGGGGGACTCCTACGAGCAGTACTTC
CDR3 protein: CASRPQGDSYEQYF

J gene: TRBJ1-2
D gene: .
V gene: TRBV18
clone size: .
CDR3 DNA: TGTGCCAGCTCATTCGGCGGGCCGATTAACTATGGCTACACCTTC
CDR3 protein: CASSFGGPINYGYTF

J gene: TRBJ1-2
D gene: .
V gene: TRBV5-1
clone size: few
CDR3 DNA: TGCGCCAGCAGACTTTGGACGGGCTATGGCTACACCTTC
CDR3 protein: CASRLWTGYGYTF

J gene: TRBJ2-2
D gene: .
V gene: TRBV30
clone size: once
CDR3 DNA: TGTGCCTGGGTTACTACAGGGTTGAGGACCGGGGAGCTGTTTTTT
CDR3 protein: CAWVTTGLRTGELFF

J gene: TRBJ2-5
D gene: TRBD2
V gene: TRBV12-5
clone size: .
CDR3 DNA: TGTGCTAGTGGTTTGTCACAGCGGGAGGGCCGGCGCGGCCAAGAGACCCAGTACTTC
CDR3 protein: CASGLSQREGRRGQETQYF

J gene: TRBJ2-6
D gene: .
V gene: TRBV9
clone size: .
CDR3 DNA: TGTGCCAGCAGCACCCCGGGGTCTGGGGCCAACGTCCTGACTTTC
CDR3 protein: CASSTPGSGANVLTF

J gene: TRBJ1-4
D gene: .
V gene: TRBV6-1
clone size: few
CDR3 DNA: TGTGCCAGCAGTGAAGGGAGAGGCGACGAAAAACTGTTTTTT
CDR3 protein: CASSEGRGDEKLFF

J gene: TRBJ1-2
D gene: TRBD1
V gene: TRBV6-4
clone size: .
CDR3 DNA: TGTGCCAGCAGTGGGACAGGGCGATATGGCTACACCTTC
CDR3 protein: CASSGTGRYGYTF

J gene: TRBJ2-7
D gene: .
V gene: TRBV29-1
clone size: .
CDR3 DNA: TGCAGCTCCCGCATAGGGGACGAGCAGTACTTC
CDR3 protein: CSSRIGDEQYF

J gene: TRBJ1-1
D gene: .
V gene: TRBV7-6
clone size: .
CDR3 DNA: TGTGCCAGCAGCACCGTGGGGGCGAAGGCTGAAGCTTTCTTT
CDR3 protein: CASSTVGAKAEAFF

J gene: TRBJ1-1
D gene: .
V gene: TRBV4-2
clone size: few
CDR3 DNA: TGTGCCAGCAGCCAAGATAACGAGGGGATAAGAGAAGCTTTCTTT
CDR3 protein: CASSQDNEGIREAFF

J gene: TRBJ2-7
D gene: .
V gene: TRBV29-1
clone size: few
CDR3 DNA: TGCAGCGTTGAAGTTATTGTGGGGGCCGAGCAGTACTTC
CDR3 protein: CSVEVIVGAEQYF

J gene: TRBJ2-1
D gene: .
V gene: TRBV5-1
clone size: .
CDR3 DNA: TGCGCCAGCAGCTTCGGGGAGAACTACAATGAGCAGTTCTTC
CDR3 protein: CASSFGENYNEQFF

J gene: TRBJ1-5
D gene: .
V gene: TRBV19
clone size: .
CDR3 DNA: TGTGCCAGTAGTAAAGACGGACTCAATCAGCCCCAGCATTTT
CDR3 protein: CASSKDGLNQPQHF

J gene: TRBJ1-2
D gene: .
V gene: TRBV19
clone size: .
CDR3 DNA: TGTGCCAGTAGTATTTCAGGGCTCTATGGCTACACCTTC
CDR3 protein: CASSISGLYGYTF

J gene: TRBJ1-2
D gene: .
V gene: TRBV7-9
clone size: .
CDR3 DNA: TGTGCCAGCAGCTTAAAGGGGATCTATGGCTACACCTTC
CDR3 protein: CASSLKGIYGYTF

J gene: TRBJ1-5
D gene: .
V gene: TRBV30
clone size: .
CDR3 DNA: TGTGCCTGGGAAGCCAACGGGGGCAATCAGCCCCAGCATTTT
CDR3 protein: CAWEANGGNQPQHF

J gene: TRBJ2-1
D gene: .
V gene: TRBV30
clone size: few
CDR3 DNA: TGTGCCTGGAGTGTTGGCCACAATGAGCAGTTCTTC
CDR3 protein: CAWSVGHNEQFF